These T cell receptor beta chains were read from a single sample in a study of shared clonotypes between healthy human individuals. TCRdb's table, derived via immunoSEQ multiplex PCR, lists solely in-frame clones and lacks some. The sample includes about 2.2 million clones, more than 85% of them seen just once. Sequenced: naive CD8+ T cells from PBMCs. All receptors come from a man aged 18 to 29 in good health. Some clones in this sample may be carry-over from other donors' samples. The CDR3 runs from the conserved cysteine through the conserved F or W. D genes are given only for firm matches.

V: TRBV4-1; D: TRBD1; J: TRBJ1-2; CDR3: CASRGRDSLGSNYGYTF
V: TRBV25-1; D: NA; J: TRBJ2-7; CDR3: CASSEMSLGTSRGYEQYF
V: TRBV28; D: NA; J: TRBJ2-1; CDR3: CASSPSARSYNEQFF
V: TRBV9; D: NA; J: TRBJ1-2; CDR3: CASSGGTSNYGYTF
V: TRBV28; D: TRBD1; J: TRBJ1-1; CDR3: CASSLGTGWAEAFF
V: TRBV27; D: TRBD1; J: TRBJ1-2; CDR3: CASSLGTGGGNYGYTF
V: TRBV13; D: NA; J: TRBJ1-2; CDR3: CASSSGVTNYGYTF
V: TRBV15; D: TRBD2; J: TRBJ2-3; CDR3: CATSRGLAGGRDTQYF
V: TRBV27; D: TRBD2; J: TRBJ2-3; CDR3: CASSLTSGSASTQYF
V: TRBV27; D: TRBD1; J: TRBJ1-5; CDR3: CASSPSTGDLGQPQHF
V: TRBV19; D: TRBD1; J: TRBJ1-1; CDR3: CASSLTGASNTEAFF
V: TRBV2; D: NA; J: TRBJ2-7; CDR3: CAGGMGYGDEQYF
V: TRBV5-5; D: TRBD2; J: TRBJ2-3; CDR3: CASSSGLARLNTQYF
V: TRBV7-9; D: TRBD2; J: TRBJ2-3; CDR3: CASSSYRDYQDTDTQYF
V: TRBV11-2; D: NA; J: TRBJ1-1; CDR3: CASSLWQETEAFF
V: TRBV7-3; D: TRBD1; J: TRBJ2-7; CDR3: CASSNGQGNEQYF
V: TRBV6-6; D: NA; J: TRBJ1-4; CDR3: CASSLRNSLNEKLFF
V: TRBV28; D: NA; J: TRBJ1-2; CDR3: CASSPRGPYGYTF